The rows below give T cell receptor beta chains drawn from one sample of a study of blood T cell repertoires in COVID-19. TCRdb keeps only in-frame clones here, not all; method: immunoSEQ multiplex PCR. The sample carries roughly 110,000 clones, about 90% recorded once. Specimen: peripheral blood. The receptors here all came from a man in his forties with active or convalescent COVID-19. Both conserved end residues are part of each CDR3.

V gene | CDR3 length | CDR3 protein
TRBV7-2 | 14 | CASSGFVTRGGYTF
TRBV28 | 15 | CASSPGTWSNQPQHF
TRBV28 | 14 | CASSRTGYGYGYTF
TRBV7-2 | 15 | CASSAQGGMDYGYTF
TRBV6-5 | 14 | CASSSRGTNEKLFF
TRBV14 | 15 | CASSQRQDVNYGYTF
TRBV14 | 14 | CASSLGLAGDTQYF
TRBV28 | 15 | CASSSSGTGAHEQFF
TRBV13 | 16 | CASSLLSSGSTDTQYF
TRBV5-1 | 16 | CASSLPSGASTDTQYF
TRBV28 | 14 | CASSTGGGNQPQHF
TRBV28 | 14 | CASSLVRVDYGYTF
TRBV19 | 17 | CASSMTTGLQGRETQYF
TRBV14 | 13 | CASSQDLEDTQYF
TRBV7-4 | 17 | CASSLGFAGENGNTIYF
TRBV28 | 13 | CASIGALNQPQHF